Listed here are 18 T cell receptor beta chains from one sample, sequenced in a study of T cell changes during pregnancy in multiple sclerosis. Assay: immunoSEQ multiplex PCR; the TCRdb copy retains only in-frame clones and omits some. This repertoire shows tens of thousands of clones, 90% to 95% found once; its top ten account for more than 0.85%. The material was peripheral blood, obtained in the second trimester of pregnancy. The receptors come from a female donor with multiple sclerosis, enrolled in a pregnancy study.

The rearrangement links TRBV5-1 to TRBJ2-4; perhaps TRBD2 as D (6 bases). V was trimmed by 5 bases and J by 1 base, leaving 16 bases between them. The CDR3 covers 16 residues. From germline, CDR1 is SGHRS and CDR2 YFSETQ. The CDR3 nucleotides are TGCGCCAGCAGTGGTAGCGGAGGGGAGGCCAAAAACATTCAGTACTTC. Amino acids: CASSGSGGEAKNIQYF.

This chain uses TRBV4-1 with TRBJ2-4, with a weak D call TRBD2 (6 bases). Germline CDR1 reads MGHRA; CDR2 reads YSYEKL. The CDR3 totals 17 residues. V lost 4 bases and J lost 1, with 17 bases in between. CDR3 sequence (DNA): TGCGCCAGCAGCCCCCTCGCCCTCCTAGCGGCCAAAAACATTCAGTACTTC. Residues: CASSPLALLAAKNIQYF.

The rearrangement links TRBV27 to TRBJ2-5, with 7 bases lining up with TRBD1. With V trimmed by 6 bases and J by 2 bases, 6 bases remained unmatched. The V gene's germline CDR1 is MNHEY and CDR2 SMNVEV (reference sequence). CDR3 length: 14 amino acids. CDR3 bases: TGTGCCAGCAGGGTAGGACAGGCACAAGAGACCCAGTACTTC. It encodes CASRVGQAQETQYF.

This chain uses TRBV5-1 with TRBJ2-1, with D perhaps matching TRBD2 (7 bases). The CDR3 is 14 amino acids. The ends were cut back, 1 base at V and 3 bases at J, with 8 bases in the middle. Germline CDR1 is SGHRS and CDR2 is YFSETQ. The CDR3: CASSLRGGYNEQFF. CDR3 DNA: TGCGCCAGCAGCTTGAGGGGGGGCTACAATGAGCAGTTCTTC.

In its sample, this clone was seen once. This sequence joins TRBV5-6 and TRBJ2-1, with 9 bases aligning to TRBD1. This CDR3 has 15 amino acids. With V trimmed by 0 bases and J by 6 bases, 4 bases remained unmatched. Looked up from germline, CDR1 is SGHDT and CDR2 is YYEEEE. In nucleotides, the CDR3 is TGTGCCAGCAGCTTGGTGGGACAGGGCACCAATGAGCAGTTCTTC. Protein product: CASSLVGQGTNEQFF.

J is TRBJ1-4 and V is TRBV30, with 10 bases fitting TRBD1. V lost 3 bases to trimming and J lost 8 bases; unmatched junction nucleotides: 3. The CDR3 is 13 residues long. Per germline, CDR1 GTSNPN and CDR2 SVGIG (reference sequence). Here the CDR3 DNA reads TGTGCCTGGAGGCGGGACAGGGGAGAAAAACTGTTTTTT. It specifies CAWRRDRGEKLFF.

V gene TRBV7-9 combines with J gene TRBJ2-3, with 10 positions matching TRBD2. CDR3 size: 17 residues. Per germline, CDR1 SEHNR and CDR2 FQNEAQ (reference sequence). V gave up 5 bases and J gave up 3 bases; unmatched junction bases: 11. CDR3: CASSPADSGRPTDTQYF. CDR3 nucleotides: TGTGCCAGCAGCCCAGCCGATAGCGGGAGGCCGACAGATACGCAGTATTTT.

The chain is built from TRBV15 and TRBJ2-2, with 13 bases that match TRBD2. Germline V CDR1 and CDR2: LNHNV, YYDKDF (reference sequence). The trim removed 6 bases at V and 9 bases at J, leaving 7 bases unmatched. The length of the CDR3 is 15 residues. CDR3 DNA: TGTGCCACCAGTGCGGGACTAGCGGGACCCCGGGAGCTGTTTTTT. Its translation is CATSAGLAGPRELFF.

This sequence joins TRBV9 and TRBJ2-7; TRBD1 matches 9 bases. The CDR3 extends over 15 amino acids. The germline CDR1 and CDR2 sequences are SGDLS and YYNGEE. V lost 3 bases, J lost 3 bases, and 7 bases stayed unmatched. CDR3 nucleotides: TGTGCCAGCAGCGAGGGACAGGGAAAAGGCTACGAGCAGTACTTC. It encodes CASSEGQGKGYEQYF.

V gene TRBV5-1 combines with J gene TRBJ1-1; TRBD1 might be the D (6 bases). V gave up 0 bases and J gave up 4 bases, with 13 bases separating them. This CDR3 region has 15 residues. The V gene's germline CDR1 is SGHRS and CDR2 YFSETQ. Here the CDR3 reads CASSLDVGGATEAFF. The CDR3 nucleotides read TGCGCCAGCAGCTTGGACGTGGGGGGGGCCACTGAAGCTTTCTTT.

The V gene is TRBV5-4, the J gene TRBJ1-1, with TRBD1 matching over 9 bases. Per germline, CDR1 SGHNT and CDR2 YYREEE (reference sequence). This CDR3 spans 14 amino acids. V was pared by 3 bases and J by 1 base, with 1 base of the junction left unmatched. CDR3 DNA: TGTGCCAGCAGCTGGGGACAGGGGAACACTGAAGCTTTCTTT. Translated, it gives CASSWGQGNTEAFF.

The CDR3 DNA reads TGTGCCACCAGCAGATCCGTTCGCGACGAGCAGTACTTC. Amino acid sequence: CATSRSVRDEQYF. The gene calls are TRBV15 and TRBJ2-7; D remains unclear. The CDR3 is 13 amino acids. In germline, CDR1 is LNHNV, CDR2 YYDKDF (reference sequence). Trimming shortened V by 2 bases and J by 5 bases, and 10 bases separated the two germline ends.

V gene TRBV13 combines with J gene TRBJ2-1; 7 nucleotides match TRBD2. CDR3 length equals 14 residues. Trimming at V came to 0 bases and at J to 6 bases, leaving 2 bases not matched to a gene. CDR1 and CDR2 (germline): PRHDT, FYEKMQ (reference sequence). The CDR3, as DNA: TGTGCCAGCAGCTTAGGGGGACTAACCAATGAGCAGTTCTTC. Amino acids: CASSLGGLTNEQFF.

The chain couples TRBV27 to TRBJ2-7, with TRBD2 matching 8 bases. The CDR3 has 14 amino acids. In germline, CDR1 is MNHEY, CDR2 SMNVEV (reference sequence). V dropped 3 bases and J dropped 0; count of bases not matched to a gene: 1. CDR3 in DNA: TGTGCCAGCAGTTTGAGCGGGAGCTCCTACGAGCAGTACTTC. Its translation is CASSLSGSSYEQYF.

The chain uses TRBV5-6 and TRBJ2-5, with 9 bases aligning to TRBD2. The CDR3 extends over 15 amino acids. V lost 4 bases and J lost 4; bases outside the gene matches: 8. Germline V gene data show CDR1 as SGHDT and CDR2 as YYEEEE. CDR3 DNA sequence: TGTGCCAGCAGCCACCCTAATAGCGGGAGAGAGACCCAGTACTTC. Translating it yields CASSHPNSGRETQYF.

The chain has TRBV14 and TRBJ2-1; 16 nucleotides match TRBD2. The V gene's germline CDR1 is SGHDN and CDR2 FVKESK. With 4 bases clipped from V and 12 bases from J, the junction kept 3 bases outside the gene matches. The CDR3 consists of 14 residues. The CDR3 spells CASSPGTSGRAQFF. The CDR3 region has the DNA TGTGCCAGCAGCCCAGGGACTAGCGGGAGGGCGCAGTTCTTC.

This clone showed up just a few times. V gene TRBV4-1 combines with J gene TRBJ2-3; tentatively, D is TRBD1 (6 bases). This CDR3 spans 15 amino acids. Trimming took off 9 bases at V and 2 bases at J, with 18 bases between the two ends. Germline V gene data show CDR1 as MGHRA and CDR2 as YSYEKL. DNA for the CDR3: TGCGCCAGTCAAACAGGGCTAGGAAACACAGATACGCAGTATTTT. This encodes CASQTGLGNTDTQYF.

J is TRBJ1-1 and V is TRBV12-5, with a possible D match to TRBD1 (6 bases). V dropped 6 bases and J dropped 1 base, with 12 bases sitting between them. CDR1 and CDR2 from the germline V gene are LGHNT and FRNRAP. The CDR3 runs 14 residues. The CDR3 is CASGTDRSNTEAFF. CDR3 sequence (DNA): TGTGCTAGTGGGACGGACAGATCGAACACTGAAGCTTTCTTT.